One and the same sample provided the 28 T cell receptor beta chains below, sequenced in a study of cytomegalovirus exposure and HLA in healthy donors. Primers for the PCR totalled 60 Vbeta and 13 Jbeta. The repertoire was sequenced with immunoSEQ multiplex PCR; TCRdb's copy has only in-frame clones and lacks some. Among 90,000 to 150,000 clones listed, 65% to 80% were seen once. Material: PBMCs. These receptors originate from a human donor in good health.

This clone was counted once. The chain uses TRBV28 and TRBJ2-1, with D possibly being TRBD2 (6 bases). The length of the CDR3 is 16 residues. The ends were cut back, 4 bases at V and 2 bases at J, with 15 bases in the middle. From germline, CDR1 is MDHEN and CDR2 SYDVKM. The CDR3 region is CASSSMGGTPYNEQFF. DNA of the CDR3: TGTGCCAGCAGTTCGATGGGCGGGACGCCCTACAATGAGCAGTTCTTC.

This clone appeared a single time. This sequence joins TRBV5-6 and TRBJ2-1; D perhaps matches TRBD2 (6 bases). Germline CDR1 is SGHDT and CDR2 is YYEEEE. The CDR3 is 14 amino acids. The ends were cut back, 4 bases at V and 5 bases at J, with 13 bases in the middle. DNA of the CDR3: TGTGCCAGCAGCAACAGCGGGCCGGACAATGAGCAGTTCTTC. It encodes CASSNSGPDNEQFF. The full variable domain, with the rest looked up from reference TRBV5-6 and TRBJ2-1, is DAGVTQSPTHLIKTRGQQVTLRCSPKSGHDTVSWYQQALGQGPQFIFQYYEEEERQRGNFPDRFSGHQFPNYSSELNVNALLLGDSALYLCASSNSGPDNEQFFGPGTRLTVL.

The chain joins TRBV9 to TRBJ1-3, with 7 positions matching TRBD1. This CDR3 spans 16 amino acids. From germline, CDR1 is SGDLS and CDR2 YYNGEE. V was clipped by 0 bases and J by 2 bases; unmatched bases: 5. CDR3 in amino acids: CASSVELRGAGNTIYF. CDR3 bases: TGTGCCAGCAGCGTAGAACTCAGGGGGGCTGGAAACACCATATATTTT.

The chain uses TRBV19 and TRBJ2-5, with D perhaps matching TRBD2 (7 bases). Germline V gene sequence: CDR1 LNHDA, CDR2 SQIVND (reference sequence). Between the trimmed V and J ends, which lost 6 bases and 5 bases, there was a span of 16 bases. The CDR3 is 14 amino acids. CDR3 DNA sequence: TGTGCCAGTAGCCGGCCGGGGGGCCGGGAGACCCAGTACTTC. Translated, it gives CASSRPGGRETQYF.

The chain employs TRBV6-5 and TRBJ1-4, with D unclear. Germline values: CDR1 MNHEY, CDR2 SVGAGI. The CDR3 runs 15 residues. The ends were cut back, 6 bases at V and 0 bases at J, with 11 bases in the middle. Here the CDR3 DNA reads TGTGCCAGCAGAATCACAGCTGCAACTAATGAAAAACTGTTTTTT. Translated: CASRITAATNEKLFF.

By share, this clone counts as large (0.1 to 1%). Other DNA variants within this sample encode the same CDR3. The V call is TRBV15, the J call TRBJ2-5, with 7 bases identical to TRBD1. Germline V gene data show CDR1 as LNHNV and CDR2 as YYDKDF (reference sequence). V gave up 1 base and J gave up 5 bases; unmatched junction bases: 7. This CDR3 contains 15 residues. The CDR3 loop is CATSRARTGAETQYF. The CDR3 nucleotides are TGTGCCACCAGCAGAGCCAGGACAGGCGCGGAGACCCAGTACTTC.

The CDR3: CSVGRGHSYEQYF. The CDR3 DNA follows: TGCAGCGTTGGCAGGGGTCACTCCTACGAGCAGTACTTC. This chain joins TRBV29-1 and TRBJ2-7, with D tentatively TRBD1 (6 bases). Germline assignment: CDR1 SQVTM and CDR2 ANQGSEA. The germline V and J ends were trimmed by 4 bases and 0 bases, with 10 bases remaining between them. CDR3 length: 13 residues.

This clone was found a few times. V gene TRBV10-3 combines with J gene TRBJ2-7, with 8 bases matching TRBD1. CDR3 length: 15 residues. The trim removed 4 bases at V and 5 bases at J, leaving 10 bases unmatched. Germline-derived CDR1 and CDR2 are ENHRY and SYGVKD. This CDR3 is CAISAPTGAGNEQYF. The CDR3 DNA sequence: TGTGCCATCAGTGCTCCGACAGGGGCCGGGAACGAGCAGTACTTC.

The V and J genes are TRBV5-1 and TRBJ2-3, with 8 bases identical to TRBD2. The germline V gene encodes CDR1 SGHRS and CDR2 YFSETQ. The CDR3 spans 15 residues. V was clipped by 3 bases and J by 2 bases; unmatched bases: 5. CDR3 nucleotide sequence: TGCGCCAGCAGCTCTGAAGCGGGAGTCACAGATACGCAGTATTTT. It specifies CASSSEAGVTDTQYF.

The chain carries TRBV19 and TRBJ2-1; 9 positions match TRBD1. CDR3 size: 15 residues. V gave up 7 bases and J gave up 2 bases; unmatched junction bases: 6. CDR1 and CDR2 from the germline V gene are LNHDA and SQIVND (reference sequence). In nucleotides, the CDR3 is TGTGCCAGTAAGCGCGGGACAGGGACCTACAATGAGCAGTTCTTC. The encoded protein is CASKRGTGTYNEQFF.

The rearrangement uses TRBV7-6 and TRBJ2-2; D not resolved. CDR1 and CDR2 from the germline V gene are SGHVS and FNYEAQ. The germline V and J ends were trimmed by 1 base and 3 bases, with 6 bases remaining between them. The CDR3 length is 14 residues. The CDR3, as DNA: TGTGCCAGCAGCTTAGTGGCATACACCGGGGAGCTGTTTTTT. Translation gives CASSLVAYTGELFF.

The V and J genes are TRBV5-1 and TRBJ2-1; 12 bases map to TRBD2. With V trimmed by 1 base and J by 10 bases, 6 bases remained unmatched. Germline lookup yields CDR1 SGHRS and CDR2 YFSETQ. This CDR3 comprises 15 residues. The DNA for the CDR3 is TGCGCCAGCAGCTTGCGACTAGCGGGAGTTGAGGAGCAGTTCTTC. It is translated as CASSLRLAGVEEQFF.

The rearrangement uses TRBV7-9 and TRBJ2-5, with 10 bases aligning to TRBD2. The ends lost 5 bases at V and 2 bases at J; junction bases unmatched: 14. The CDR3 consists of 18 residues. The V gene's germline CDR1 is SEHNR and CDR2 FQNEAQ (reference sequence). CDR3 in DNA: TGTGCCAGCAGCAGACCGGGACTAGCGAGAGGGGTTCAAGAGACCCAGTACTTC. Its protein is CASSRPGLARGVQETQYF.

This clone occurred a few times. Other nucleotide sequences from this sample produce the same CDR3. The chain recombines TRBV7-9 with TRBJ2-7; no clear D gene. This CDR3 has 14 amino acids. V gave up 5 bases and J gave up 3 bases, with 14 bases separating them. Germline values: CDR1 SEHNR, CDR2 FQNEAQ (reference sequence). CDR3 bases: TGTGCCAGCAGCCCCCCAGGCTACAACTACGAGCAGTACTTC. Its protein is CASSPPGYNYEQYF.

This chain uses TRBV5-4 with TRBJ1-4, with 8 bases matching TRBD1. After removal of 9 bases from V and 2 bases from J, the junction contained 6 bases not matched to a gene. The CDR3 runs to 14 residues. The germline CDR1 and CDR2 sequences are SGHNT and YYREEE (reference sequence). CDR3 residues: CATQGAPTNEKLFF. DNA for the CDR3: TGTGCCACCCAGGGGGCACCGACTAATGAAAAACTGTTTTTT.

Only one count was recorded for this clone. One end of the junction is discordant with germline, which a read error may explain. J is TRBJ1-1 and V is TRBV7-7, with 11 bases fitting TRBD1. The CDR3 contains 16 residues. Germline V lookup: CDR1 SSHAT, CDR2 FNYEAQ (reference sequence). Here the CDR3 reads CASSLDRGRLDTEAFF. Here the CDR3 DNA reads TGTGCTAGCAGCCTGGACAGGGGGCGATTGGACACTGAAGCTTTCTTT. The full variable domain, with the rest looked up from reference TRBV7-7 and TRBJ1-1, is GAGVSQSPRYKVTKRGQDVTLRCDPISSHATLYWYQQALGQGPEFLTYFNYEAQPDKSGLPSDRFSAERPEGSISTLTIQRTEQRDSAMYRCASSLDRGRLDTEAFFGQGTRLTVV.

For the CDR3, the DNA is TGTGCCACCACGCGGGGTCTCTATGGCTACACCTTC. It codes for CATTRGLYGYTF. This rearrangement joins TRBV28 to TRBJ1-2; D not certain. Germline-derived CDR1 and CDR2 are MDHEN and SYDVKM. V gave up 10 bases and J gave up 4 bases, with 13 bases separating them. CDR3 length: 12 residues.

The chain is built from TRBV27 and TRBJ2-7, with 7 nucleotides matching TRBD1. CDR3 length: 17 amino acids. Germline V gene data show CDR1 as MNHEY and CDR2 as SMNVEV (reference sequence). V lost 6 bases and J lost 2; bases outside the gene matches: 16. The CDR3 spells CASRSLVLRTGAYEQYF. DNA of the CDR3: TGTGCCAGCAGATCGCTCGTGTTGCGGACAGGCGCCTACGAGCAGTACTTC.

This chain uses TRBV2 with TRBJ2-3, with D possibly being TRBD1 (6 bases). Germline V lookup: CDR1 SNHLY, CDR2 FYNNEI. V lost 10 bases and J 1 base, leaving 18 bases between the germline ends. CDR3 size: 15 residues. CDR3 sequence reads: CATGAGATRTDTQYF. The CDR3 bases are TGTGCCACTGGGGCAGGGGCGACCCGCACAGATACGCAGTATTTT.

The chain is built from TRBV18 and TRBJ2-7; tentative D call: TRBD2 (5 bases). The CDR3 totals 16 residues. The V gene's germline CDR1 is KGHSH and CDR2 LQKENI. V gave up 2 bases and J gave up 0 bases, with 14 bases separating them. CDR3 in DNA: TGTGCCAGCTCACCAGATAGGCTAGCCAGCTCCTACGAGCAGTACTTC. This codes for CASSPDRLASSYEQYF.

The CDR3 DNA sequence: TGTGCCAGCAGTGAGGCACCGGGACAGGGGATTCAGTACTTC. This translates into CASSEAPGQGIQYF. V usage is TRBV2 and J usage is TRBJ2-4; 10 bases match TRBD1. CDR3 length: 14 amino acids. Losses at the gene ends were 3 bases for V and 10 bases for J; bases not matched to a gene: 6. Germline CDR1 and CDR2: SNHLY and FYNNEI.

The chain uses TRBV2 and TRBJ1-6; 12 positions agree with TRBD1. Trimming removed 8 bases from V and 7 bases from J; junction bases left unmatched: 6. The CDR3 spans 15 residues. Germline CDR1 is SNHLY and CDR2 is FYNNEI. CDR3 DNA: TGTGCCAGCGGGGGGACAGGGGGCATCAATTCACCCCTCCACTTT. This codes for CASGGTGGINSPLHF.

Concerning this clone itself: An end of the junction does not agree with germline; a read error may underlie this. The chain employs TRBV10-3 and TRBJ2-7, with D perhaps matching TRBD2 (6 bases). CDR1 and CDR2 from the germline V gene are ENHRY and SYGVKD. The length of the CDR3 is 14 residues. The CDR3: CAISPREAVNERYF. The CDR3 bases are TGTGCCATCAGCCCGAGGGAGGCGGTAAACGAGCGGTACTTC.

The chain uses TRBV28 and TRBJ2-5; tentative D call: TRBD2 (5 bases). Trimming removed 5 bases at V and 5 bases at J, with 12 bases between. The CDR3 sequence is 13 residues long. Germline V gene lookup returns CDR1 MDHEN and CDR2 SYDVKM. CDR3 amino acids: CASSLLPGETQYF. The CDR3 nucleotides are TGTGCCAGCAGTCTGCTACCGGGGGAGACCCAGTACTTC.

For this clone: This same CDR3 is encoded by further DNA sequences in the sample. The chain has TRBV5-1 and TRBJ1-2; D gene ambiguous. CDR1 and CDR2 from the germline V gene are SGHRS and YFSETQ. Trimming shortened V by 2 bases and J by 0 bases, and 5 bases separated the two germline ends. This CDR3 comprises 13 residues. The CDR3 coding sequence is TGCGCCAGCAGCTTCGGAGCTAACTATGGCTACACCTTC. Translating gives CASSFGANYGYTF.

The V gene is TRBV11-2, the J gene TRBJ2-1; 8 bases are shared with TRBD2. Germline V gene lookup returns CDR1 SGHAT and CDR2 FQNNGV. Germline trimming cut 1 base from V and 10 bases from J; bases unmatched to any gene: 3. The CDR3 covers 13 residues. The DNA for the CDR3 is TGTGCCAGCAGCTTAGTACGGGAGGGGGAGCAGTTCTTC. It encodes CASSLVREGEQFF.

The rearrangement links TRBV25-1 to TRBJ1-6; D remains ambiguous. Deletions cut 6 bases from V and 10 bases from J, with 10 bases between. Germline CDR1 reads MGHDK; CDR2 reads SYGVNS. CDR3 length: 12 residues. CDR3 in amino acids: CASSAQESPLHF. The CDR3 bases are TGTGCCAGCAGCGCTCAGGAATCACCCCTCCACTTT.

The chain recombines TRBV29-1 with TRBJ1-1, with D possibly matching TRBD1 (6 bases). CDR1 and CDR2 from the germline V gene are SQVTM and ANQGSEA. V was clipped by 5 bases and J by 0 bases, with 13 bases between them. CDR3 length: 14 residues. In DNA, the CDR3 is TGCAGCGTTCAAGTGGGGGGGCTGAACACTGAAGCTTTCTTT. It yields the protein CSVQVGGLNTEAFF. Looking up the rest from reference TRBV29-1 and TRBJ1-1 gives the full variable domain: SAVISQKPSRDICQRGTSLTIQCQVDSQVTMMFWYRQQPGQSLTLIATANQGSEATYESGFVIDKFPISRPNLTFSTLTVSNMSPEDSSIYLCSVQVGGLNTEAFFGQGTRLTVV.